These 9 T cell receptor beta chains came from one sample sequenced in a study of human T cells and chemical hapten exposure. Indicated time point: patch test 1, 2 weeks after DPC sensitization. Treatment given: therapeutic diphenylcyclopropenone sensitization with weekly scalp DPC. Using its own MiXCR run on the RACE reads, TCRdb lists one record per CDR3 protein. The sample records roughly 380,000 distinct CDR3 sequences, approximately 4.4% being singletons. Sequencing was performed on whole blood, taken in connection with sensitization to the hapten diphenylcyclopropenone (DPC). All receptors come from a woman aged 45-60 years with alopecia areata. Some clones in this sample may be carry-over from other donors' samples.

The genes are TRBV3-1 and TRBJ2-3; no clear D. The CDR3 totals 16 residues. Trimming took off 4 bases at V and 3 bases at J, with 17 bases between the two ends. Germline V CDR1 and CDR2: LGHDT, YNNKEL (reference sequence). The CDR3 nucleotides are TGTGCCAGCAGCCCCGAGGCCACGCCTCAGACAGATACGCAGTATTTT. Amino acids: CASSPEATPQTDTQYF.

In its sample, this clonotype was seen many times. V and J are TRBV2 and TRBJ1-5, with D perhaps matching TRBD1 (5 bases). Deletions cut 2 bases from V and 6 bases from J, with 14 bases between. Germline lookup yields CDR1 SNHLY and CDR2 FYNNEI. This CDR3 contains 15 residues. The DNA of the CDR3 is TGTGCCAGCAGTGAAAATACCGGAGGGGCTCAGCCCCAGCATTTT. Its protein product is CASSENTGGAQPQHF.

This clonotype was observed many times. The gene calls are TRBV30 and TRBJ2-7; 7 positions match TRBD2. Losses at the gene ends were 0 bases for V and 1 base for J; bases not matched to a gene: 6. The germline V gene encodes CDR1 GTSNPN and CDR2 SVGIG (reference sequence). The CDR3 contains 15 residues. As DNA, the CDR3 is TGTGCCTGGAGTGTACTGTGGCGGGAGTCCTACGAGCAGTACTTC. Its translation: CAWSVLWRESYEQYF.

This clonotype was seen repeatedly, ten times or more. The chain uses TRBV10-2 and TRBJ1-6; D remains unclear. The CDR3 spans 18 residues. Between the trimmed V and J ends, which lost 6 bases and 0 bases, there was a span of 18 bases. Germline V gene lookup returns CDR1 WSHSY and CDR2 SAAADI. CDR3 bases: TGCGCCAGCAGCGCTACTCCCGCGGGCAGCTCCTATAATTCACCCCTCCACTTT. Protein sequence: CASSATPAGSSYNSPLHF.

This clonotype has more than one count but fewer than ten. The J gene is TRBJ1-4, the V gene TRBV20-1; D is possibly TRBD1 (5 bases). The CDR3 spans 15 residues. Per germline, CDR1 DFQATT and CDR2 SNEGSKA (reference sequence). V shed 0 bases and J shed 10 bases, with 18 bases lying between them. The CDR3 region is CSARDLMAGHGKLFF. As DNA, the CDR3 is TGCAGTGCTAGAGATCTCATGGCGGGGCACGGAAAACTGTTTTTT.

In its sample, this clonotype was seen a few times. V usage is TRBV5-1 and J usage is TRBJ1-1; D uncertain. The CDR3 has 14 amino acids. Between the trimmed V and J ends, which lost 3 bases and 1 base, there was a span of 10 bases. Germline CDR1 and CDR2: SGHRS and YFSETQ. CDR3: CASSSQGKNTEAFF. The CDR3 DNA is TGCGCCAGCAGCTCCCAAGGCAAGAACACTGAAGCTTTCTTT.

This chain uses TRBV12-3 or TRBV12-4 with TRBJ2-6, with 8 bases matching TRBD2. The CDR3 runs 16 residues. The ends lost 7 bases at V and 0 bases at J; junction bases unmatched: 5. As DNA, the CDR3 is TGTGCCAGCACGGGACTAGGGGTCTCTGGGGCCAACGTCCTGACTTTC. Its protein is CASTGLGVSGANVLTF.

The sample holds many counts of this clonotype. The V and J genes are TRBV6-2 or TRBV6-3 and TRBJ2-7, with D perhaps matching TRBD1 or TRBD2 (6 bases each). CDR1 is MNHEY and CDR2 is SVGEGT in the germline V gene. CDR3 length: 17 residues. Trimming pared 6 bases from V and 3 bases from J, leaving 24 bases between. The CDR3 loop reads CASSSILNAGHVYEQYF. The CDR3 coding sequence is TGTGCCAGCAGCTCCATCTTAAATGCGGGACACGTCTACGAGCAGTACTTC.

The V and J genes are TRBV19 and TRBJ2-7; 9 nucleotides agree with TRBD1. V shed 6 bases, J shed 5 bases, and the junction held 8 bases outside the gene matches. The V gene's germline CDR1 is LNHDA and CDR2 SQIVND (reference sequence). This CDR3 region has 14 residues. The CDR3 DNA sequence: TGTGCCAGTAGGACGGGACAGGGAAAGGACGAGCAGTACTTC. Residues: CASRTGQGKDEQYF.